The present entry profiles one T cell receptor (beta chain) with its context. This sample was included in a study of blood T cell repertoires in COVID-19. Study-wide background: Samples came from the United States, Italy and Spain, spanning acute and convalescent COVID-19.

CDR3 size: 14 residues. Germline V gives CDR1 SGDLS, CDR2 YYNGEE. V shed 0 bases and J 3 bases; nucleotides not matched to a gene: 2. Clones were read by immunoSEQ multiplex PCR, and TCRdb kept only the in-frame ones, dropping some. The data hold around 430,000 clones, with roughly 88% observed a single time. The rearrangement uses TRBV9 and TRBJ2-7; TRBD1 matches at 8 bases. This TCR came from a woman aged 50 to 60 with COVID-19, enrolled during active disease. The sample was peripheral blood. CDR3 DNA: TGTGCCAGCAGCGTAGTGGACAGGGACTACGAGCAGTACTTC. This codes for CASSVVDRDYEQYF. Full variable domain (remainder filled in from reference TRBV9 and TRBJ2-7): DSGVTQTPKHLITATGQRVTLRCSPRSGDLSVYWYQQSLDQGLQFLIQYYNGEERAKGNILERFSAQQFPDLHSELNLSSLELGDSALYFCASSVVDRDYEQYFGPGTRLTVT.